Listed below are T cell receptor beta chains from one sample, sequenced in a study of T cells in Graves' hyperthyroidism and ophthalmopathy. TCRdb passed the multiplex PCR reads through MiXCR, listing each CDR3 protein once. Seen here are 300,000 to 350,000 distinct CDR3 sequences, about 15% observed once, and the top ten hold 20% to 25%. Sequencing used blood. Receptors originate from a woman aged 25-40 years with Graves' hyperthyroidism. The CDR3 runs from the conserved cysteine through the conserved F or W. A D gene is named only where the DNA matches it firmly. Clone sizes are given selectively: once, few, many, or a class where the clone is expanded.

CAWIVPGERDTQYF NA TRBJ2-3 NA TRBV30
CASSRQGGTGELFF NA TRBJ2-2 many TRBV7-6
CSVLTGRTGELFF NA TRBJ2-2 many TRBV29-1
CAVLARNTGELFF TRBD2 TRBJ2-2 many TRBV10-3
CASSLYPLIPGTDTQYF NA TRBJ2-3 few TRBV28
CASSPPGPIWGYTF NA TRBJ1-2 many TRBV19
CASSSGQGASMGTEAFF TRBD1 TRBJ1-1 NA TRBV19
CASSHRAGELFF NA TRBJ2-2 NA TRBV7-3
CSPGTGYDNEQFF TRBD1 TRBJ2-1 NA TRBV20-1
CSVAVIRGRADTQYF TRBD1 TRBJ2-3 many TRBV29-1
CSAPSDPAGTQYF NA TRBJ2-5 few TRBV20-1
CASSTEGGGQWISGANVLTF NA TRBJ2-6 NA TRBV19
CSTRKRPLRDSEKLFF NA TRBJ1-4 NA TRBV20-1
CASSGSPDTGELFF NA TRBJ2-2 few TRBV10-1
CASSESGESTDTQYF NA TRBJ2-3 few TRBV10-1
CASEKGASNSQNSPLHF NA TRBJ1-6 NA TRBV2
CGTSGGLSAGANVLTF TRBD2 TRBJ2-6 few TRBV10-3
CASSPRTNEKLFF NA TRBJ1-4 many TRBV28
CSVEVVAGQETQYF TRBD2 TRBJ2-5 many TRBV29-1
CASSLNLLNTEAFF NA TRBJ1-1 many TRBV11-2
CASSSSSSSGREQYF NA TRBJ2-7 many TRBV11-2
CASSYPNHGTELAKNIQYF TRBD1 TRBJ2-4 few TRBV6-2/TRBV6-3
CAWSGVQGLKYSGANVLTF TRBD1 TRBJ2-6 NA TRBV30